This entry lists 22 T cell receptor beta chains sequenced from one sample in a study of T cells expressing NK-cell markers. TCRdb reworked the 5' RACE reads into one entry per CDR3 protein, no DNA. The sample features more than 250,000 distinct CDR3 sequences, with approximately 0.42% in its top ten. Sequenced input: blood T cells: a sorted CD56 or NKG2C T cell subset, CD4+ or CD8+ T cells, or bulk PBMC T cells (not recorded which). The receptors here all came from a man between 18 and 29 years old in good health.

This rearrangement joins TRBV29-1 to TRBJ2-2; TCRdb picks TRBD2, but there is no DNA to check that call. CDR3 length equals 15 residues. The V gene's germline CDR1 is SQVTM and CDR2 ANQGSEA. CDR3 residues: CSGTGTSAGGGELFF.

This rearrangement joins TRBV12-3 or TRBV12-4 to TRBJ1-1. CDR3 length equals 14 residues. The CDR3 here is CASRLTTGPVGAFF.

The chain links TRBV5-1 to TRBJ2-3; no DNA is available, so the TRBD2 call from TCRdb remains unchecked. CDR1 and CDR2 (germline): SGHRS, YFSETQ. The CDR3 contains 16 residues. CDR3 sequence: CASRSLLSGALDTQYF.

The chain combines TRBV2 with TRBJ2-6; TCRdb reports TRBD2, a call that lacks DNA to check it against. CDR1 and CDR2 (germline): SNHLY, FYNNEI. The CDR3 covers 12 residues. CDR3 protein: CASSTIQSHLSF. The variable domain in full, with the rest retrieved from reference TRBV2 and TRBJ2-6, is EPEVTQTPSHQVTQMGQEVILRCVPISNHLYFYWYRQILGQKVEFLVSFYNNEISEKSEIFDDQFSVERPDGSNFTLKIRSTKLEDSAMYFCASSTIQSHLSFGAGSRLTVL.

The genes are TRBV18 and TRBJ2-1; the D gene TCRdb calls, TRBD1, cannot be checked with no DNA. The CDR3 contains 14 residues. CDR1 is KGHSH, CDR2 LQKENI, per germline. The CDR3 sequence is CASSPPSGYNEQFF.

The chain links TRBV6-5 to TRBJ2-7; the D call of TRBD2 rests on TCRdb alone, since no DNA is present to check it. CDR1 is MNHEY, CDR2 SVGAGI, per germline. The CDR3 covers 15 residues. The CDR3 reads CASSTTSGSSYEQYF.

V and J are TRBV20-1 and TRBJ2-7; absent DNA, TCRdb's TRBD2 call cannot be checked. Germline-derived CDR1 and CDR2 are DFQATT and SNEGSKA (reference sequence). CDR3 length: 13 residues. CDR3 sequence reads: CSARDPRRYEQYF.

This chain joins TRBV5-5 and TRBJ2-3. CDR3 length equals 15 residues. Germline CDR1 and CDR2: SGHKS and YYEKEE (reference sequence). The CDR3 loop is CASRGTETSTDTQYF.

The V gene is TRBV12-5, the J gene TRBJ2-1; TCRdb lists TRBD2, though no DNA is available to test this call. Germline values: CDR1 LGHNT, CDR2 FRNRAP. The CDR3 runs 15 residues. CDR3 sequence: CASGRTSGRDNEQFF.

The CDR3 loop is CASSYSELAGFSYNEQFF. The V gene is TRBV11-2, the J gene TRBJ2-1; absent DNA, TCRdb's TRBD2 call cannot be checked. The CDR3 is 18 residues long. Germline CDR1 is SGHAT and CDR2 is FQNNGV.

The J gene is TRBJ2-2, the V gene TRBV29-1; there is no DNA to check the TCRdb D call of TRBD1. In germline, CDR1 is SQVTM, CDR2 ANQGSEA. The CDR3 consists of 14 residues. CDR3 region: CSVGGNPNTGELFF.

CDR3 residues: CAWSRLAGAGEQYF. This chain uses TRBV30 with TRBJ2-7; TCRdb returns TRBD2, unconfirmable since there is no DNA. The CDR3 consists of 14 residues. Germline CDR1 and CDR2: GTSNPN and SVGIG (reference sequence).

The chain couples TRBV20-1 to TRBJ2-5; no DNA is available, so the TRBD1 call from TCRdb remains unchecked. Germline V gives CDR1 DFQATT, CDR2 SNEGSKA (reference sequence). The CDR3 covers 11 residues. CDR3 amino acids: CSARGGETQYF.

This chain joins TRBV19 and TRBJ2-3; the D call from TCRdb, TRBD2, cannot be confirmed without DNA. CDR1 and CDR2 (germline): LNHDA, SQIVND (reference sequence). The CDR3 sequence is 19 residues long. CDR3 loop: CASSIAGGGSAGVTDTQYF.

This sequence joins TRBV15 and TRBJ2-3. The CDR3 sequence is 15 residues long. In germline, CDR1 is LNHNV, CDR2 YYDKDF (reference sequence). This CDR3 reads CATSRPIQITDTQYF.

The V gene is TRBV29-1, the J gene TRBJ2-2; TCRdb designates TRBD1, a call that cannot be tested without DNA. This CDR3 comprises 13 residues. Germline V gene data show CDR1 as SQVTM and CDR2 as ANQGSEA. CDR3 region: CSVAGRITGELFF.

The rearrangement links TRBV3-1 to TRBJ2-1; TCRdb gives TRBD1 as the D gene, but with no DNA this cannot be confirmed. CDR1 is LGHDT, CDR2 YNNKEL, per germline (reference sequence). The CDR3 sequence is 14 residues long. The chain's CDR3 is CASSRQTGSHEQFF.

V usage is TRBV12-3 or TRBV12-4 and J usage is TRBJ2-3; TCRdb calls TRBD2, which cannot be checked without DNA. The CDR3 consists of 14 residues. Here the CDR3 reads CASKGTSGGDTQYF.

The chain couples TRBV1 to TRBJ2-5; TCRdb's D call, TRBD2, is unchecked because there is no DNA. TRBV1 is recorded as a pseudogene. CDR3 length equals 18 residues. CDR3 in amino acids: CTSSQTPGEGRESETQYF.

This sequence joins TRBV5-5 and TRBJ2-1; TCRdb indicates TRBD1, and absent DNA this call remains unverified. The germline CDR1 and CDR2 sequences are SGHKS and YYEKEE (reference sequence). The CDR3 spans 15 residues. The CDR3 region is CASSRLGGSYNEQFF. Together with reference TRBV5-5 and TRBJ2-1, the CDR3 gives the full variable domain: DAGVTQSPTHLIKTRGQQVTLRCSPISGHKSVSWYQQVLGQGPQFIFQYYEKEERGRGNFPDRFSARQFPNYSSELNVNALLLGDSALYLCASSRLGGSYNEQFFGPGTRLTVL.

The chain combines TRBV7-9 with TRBJ2-6; TCRdb reports TRBD1, a call that lacks DNA to check it against. CDR1 is SEHNR and CDR2 is FQNEAQ in the germline V gene (reference sequence). This CDR3 contains 17 residues. The CDR3 region is CASSQTVFSSGANVLTF. Supplemented by reference TRBV7-9 and TRBJ2-6, the full variable domain reads DTGVSQNPRHKITKRGQNVTFRCDPISEHNRLYWYRQTLGQGPEFLTYFQNEAQLEKSRLLSDRFSAERPKGSFSTLEIQRTEQGDSAMYLCASSQTVFSSGANVLTFGAGSRLTVL.

This chain joins TRBV29-1 and TRBJ2-5; TCRdb picks TRBD1, but there is no DNA to check that call. CDR1 and CDR2 from the germline V gene are SQVTM and ANQGSEA. The CDR3 is 14 residues long. This chain's CDR3 is CSVPIPPLRETQYF.